One sample yielded the 6 T cell receptor beta chains listed below, sequenced in a study of blood T cell repertoires in COVID-19. This table comes from immunoSEQ multiplex PCR, and its TCRdb copy is limited to in-frame clones, with some not included. The repertoire holds some 120,000 clones, with around 89% as singletons. Sequenced: peripheral blood. These receptors were collected from a human donor with acute or convalescent COVID-19. The donor label of this sample is uncertain.

The rearrangement uses TRBV7-2 and TRBJ2-1; 14 bases are a match to TRBD2. Trimming removed 5 bases from V and 7 bases from J; junction bases left unmatched: 4. CDR1 and CDR2 from the germline V gene are SGHTA and FQGNSA. The CDR3 contains 15 residues. The CDR3 spells CASSEGLAGVNEQFF. CDR3 sequence (DNA): TGTGCCAGCAGCGAGGGACTAGCGGGAGTAAATGAGCAGTTCTTC.

The chain combines TRBV6-5 with TRBJ1-1, with TRBD1 matching 7 bases. The CDR3 contains 14 residues. Germline loops: CDR1 MNHEY, CDR2 SVGAGI. Germline trimming cut 0 bases from V and 4 bases from J; bases unmatched to any gene: 2. For the CDR3, the DNA is TGTGCCAGCAGTTACTCGAACAGGGGCACTGAAGCTTTCTTT. This codes for CASSYSNRGTEAFF.

V gene TRBV7-3 combines with J gene TRBJ2-6; possible D gene TRBD2, 6 bases. Germline CDR1 and CDR2: SGHTA and FQGTGA. V was pared by 5 bases and J by 0 bases, with 29 bases between. The length of the CDR3 is 22 residues. The chain's CDR3 is CASSLRAPGRYAPDSGANVLTF. The CDR3 region has the DNA TGTGCCAGCAGCCTAAGGGCGCCAGGGAGGTATGCCCCAGACTCTGGGGCCAACGTCCTGACTTTC.

V gene TRBV12-5 combines with J gene TRBJ1-5, with a possible D match to TRBD1 (6 bases). The CDR3 spans 12 residues. The germline V gene has CDR1 LGHNT and CDR2 FRNRAP. Trimming pared 1 base from V and 16 bases from J, leaving 14 bases between. CDR3 residues: CASGLDLGALHF. The CDR3 region has the DNA TGTGCTAGTGGTTTGGATTTGGGGGCTTTACATTTT.

The rearrangement links TRBV19 to TRBJ1-5; D is uncertain. The CDR3 is 13 amino acids. V was shortened by 6 bases and J by 6 bases, with 12 bases between the two germline ends. CDR1 and CDR2 (germline): LNHDA, SQIVND (reference sequence). CDR3 in DNA: TGTGCCAGTAGAGAGTTACCCGGTCAGCCCCAGCATTTT. Translation: CASRELPGQPQHF.

The rearrangement joins TRBV4-3 to TRBJ2-1; D remains ambiguous. This CDR3 spans 13 amino acids. CDR1 is LGHNA, CDR2 YSLEER, per germline. V lost 1 base, J lost 10 bases, and 11 bases lay in between. CDR3 DNA: TGCGCCAGCAGCCAAGTGCTAGTCCGGGAGCAGTTCTTC. As protein: CASSQVLVREQFF.